This is a list of T cell receptor beta chains from one sample in a study of tumor-infiltrating lymphocytes in primary liver carcinoma. TCRdb reprocessed the multiplex PCR reads via MiXCR and lists one record per CDR3 protein. There are about 330,000 distinct CDR3 sequences in the sample; about 65% occur only once, and roughly 6% lies in the top ten. Material for sequencing was peripheral blood. The receptors stem from a man aged 35-49 years with primary liver carcinoma and hepatitis B virus infection. The CDR3 runs from the conserved cysteine through the conserved F or W. A D gene is named only where the DNA matches it firmly. Not every row has a clone size; where given, it reads once, few, many or a size class.

>.|TRBV11-2|TRBJ2-1|.
CASSLYPLGDTPSKNSYNEQFF
TGTGCCAGCAGCTTGTACCCCTTAGGAGACACTCCATCTAAAAACTCCTACAATGAGCAGTTCTTC
>.|TRBV11-2|TRBJ2-1|.
CTSSFDREHLF
TGTACCAGCAGCTTCGACCGCGAGCACCTCTTC
>.|TRBV4-2|TRBJ2-5|TRBD1
CASRQGTDRALETQYF
TGTGCCAGCAGACAAGGCACCGACAGGGCTTTGGAGACCCAGTACTTC
>many|TRBV29-1|TRBJ2-5|.
CSVEWGHGVKETQYF
TGCAGCGTTGAGTGGGGACACGGCGTAAAAGAGACCCAGTACTTC
>.|TRBV12-3/TRBV12-4|TRBJ2-1|TRBD2
CADSSHVTGTSGYSYNEQFF
TGTGCCGACAGTTCCCATGTCACCGGGACTAGCGGATACTCCTACAATGAGCAGTTCTTC
>few|TRBV6-2/TRBV6-3|TRBJ2-1|TRBD2
CASSYGGSGTNEQFF
TGTGCCAGCAGTTACGGGGGTAGCGGGACCAATGAGCAGTTCTTC
>once|TRBV4-1|TRBJ2-1|TRBD1
CASSPLSFRQGVSDEQFF
TGCGCCAGCAGTCCTTTGTCTTTTAGACAGGGGGTGAGCGATGAGCAGTTCTTC
>few|TRBV19|TRBJ2-7|TRBD2
CASTTTSGAYEQYF
TGTGCCAGTACTACGACTAGCGGCGCCTACGAGCAGTACTTC
>.|TRBV6-2/TRBV6-3|TRBJ2-6|TRBD1
CASSSGTGGFWAKVLTF
TGTGCCAGCAGCTCCGGGACAGGGGGCTTCTGGGCCAAAGTCCTGACTTTC
>.|TRBV5-5|TRBJ2-2|.
CASSLEAGAGYLFF
TGTGCCAGCAGCTTGGAGGCGGGTGCCGGGTATCTGTTTTTT
>many|TRBV6-6|TRBJ1-6|.
CASRDNSPLHF
TGTGCCAGCAGGGACAATTCACCCCTCCACTTT
>.|TRBV12-1|TRBJ1-3|.
CASSSWDRGWHTIYF
TGTGCCAGCAGCAGCTGGGACAGGGGTTGGCACACCATATATTTT
>.|TRBV11-2|TRBJ2-7|.
CASCRGGIPYEQYF
TGTGCCAGCTGTCGAGGAGGGATACCCTACGAGCAGTACTTC
>many|TRBV5-5|TRBJ2-1|.
CASSLVAGLHNEQFF
TGTGCCAGCAGCCTCGTGGCAGGGCTACACAATGAGCAGTTCTTC
>.|TRBV11-3|TRBJ2-3|.
CASSLGTSLLDTQYF
TGTGCCAGCAGCTTAGGCACCAGTCTACTAGATACGCAGTATTTT
>many|TRBV29-1|TRBJ2-5|.
CSERESGETQYF
TGCAGCGAGAGGGAGTCTGGGGAGACCCAGTACTTC
>.|TRBV11-3|TRBJ2-1|TRBD2
CASSLGTSVGKQFF
TGTGCCAGCAGCTTAGGGACTAGCGTTGGTAAACAGTTCTTC
>few|TRBV5-6|TRBJ2-7|TRBD2
CASSGGGLGLAYEQYF
TGTGCCAGCAGCGGAGGAGGTCTAGGACTAGCCTACGAGCAGTACTTC
>many|TRBV6-6|TRBJ1-2|.
CASSLDISLRYTF
TGTGCCAGCAGCCTGGACATATCTCTGCGCTACACCTTC
>.|TRBV5-4|TRBJ2-1|.
CASSLVIPHEQFF
TGTGCCAGCAGCTTGGTAATACCCCATGAGCAGTTCTTC
>.|TRBV30|TRBJ2-7|.
CSCTQGYEQYF
TGTTCCTGCACACAAGGCTACGAGCAGTACTTC
>.|TRBV11-2|TRBJ2-7|TRBD1
CASSRDRVYEQYF
TGTGCCAGCAGCAGGGACAGGGTGTACGAGCAGTACTTC
>many|TRBV12-3/TRBV12-4|TRBJ2-6|.
CASSSMVRANVLTF
TGTGCCAGCAGTTCCATGGTCCGGGCCAACGTCCTGACTTTC
>once|TRBV6-5|TRBJ1-1|.
CVSSYSKEEMNTGAFF
TGTGTCAGCAGTTACTCGAAGGAGGAGATGAACACTGGAGCTTTCTTT
>many|TRBV29-1|TRBJ2-1|.
CSVGGGLGEYNEQFF
TGCAGCGTTGGGGGGGGGCTGGGGGAGTACAATGAGCAGTTCTTC
>.|TRBV11-2|TRBJ2-7|TRBD2
CAGSLGSGPGREYF
TGTGCCGGCAGCTTGGGGAGCGGCCCCGGGAGGGAGTACTTC
>.|TRBV4-1|TRBJ2-3|.
CASSQDGRVEDTQYF
TGCGCCAGCAGCCAAGATGGAAGGGTTGAAGATACGCAGTATTTT
>many|TRBV6-5|TRBJ1-1|.
CASSWESGKVHTEAFF
TGTGCCAGCAGTTGGGAATCGGGGAAGGTCCACACTGAAGCTTTCTTT
>.|TRBV6-2/TRBV6-3|TRBJ1-5|.
CASSYSWQAQPQHF
TGTGCCAGCAGTTACTCCTGGCAGGCTCAGCCCCAGCATTTT
>many|TRBV12-3/TRBV12-4|TRBJ1-5|.
CASSFQYSNQPQHF
TGTGCCAGCAGTTTCCAGTATAGCAATCAGCCCCAGCATTTT
>many|TRBV11-2|TRBJ2-5|.
CASSLGGTWEETQYF
TGTGCCAGCAGCTTAGGTGGGACCTGGGAAGAGACCCAGTACTTC
>.|TRBV11-2|TRBJ1-1|TRBD1
CASSLYRGNSEAFF
TGTGCCAGCAGCTTATACAGGGGTAACAGTGAAGCTTTCTTT
>.|TRBV10-3|TRBJ2-6|.
CAISEGGSDWANVLTF
TGTGCCATCAGTGAGGGCGGTTCGGATTGGGCCAACGTCCTGACTTTC
>.|TRBV19|TRBJ1-5|TRBD1
CASSLSRGLDQPQHF
TGTGCCAGTAGTCTTTCGAGGGGGCTGGATCAGCCCCAGCATTTT
>few|TRBV30|TRBJ2-3|.
CAWRGTPDTQYF
TGTGCCTGGAGAGGGACTCCGGATACGCAGTATTTT